What follows are 13 T cell receptor beta chains derived from one specimen sequenced in a study of T cells expressing NK-cell markers. TCRdb reprocessed the 5' RACE reads and keeps a single row for each CDR3 protein, giving no DNA. The listing records a few hundred thousand distinct CDR3 sequences. The sequencing sample was made of blood T cells: a sorted CD56 or NKG2C T cell subset, CD4+ or CD8+ T cells, or bulk PBMC T cells (not recorded which). The receptors come from a woman aged 45-60 years in good health.

The chain couples TRBV20-1 to TRBJ2-5; TCRdb returns TRBD2, unconfirmable since there is no DNA. The CDR3 has 15 residues. Germline CDR1 reads DFQATT; CDR2 reads SNEGSKA (reference sequence). The CDR3 loop is CSARAGLATKETQYF.

The CDR3 sequence is CASSFSLAGMIETQYF. The chain employs TRBV12-3 or TRBV12-4 and TRBJ2-5; TCRdb selects TRBD2, and the lack of DNA leaves this call unchecked. CDR3 length: 16 residues.

This chain uses TRBV24-1 with TRBJ2-2; without DNA, the TCRdb call of TRBD1 cannot be checked. This CDR3 has 14 residues. The germline V gene encodes CDR1 KGHDR and CDR2 SFDVKD. The CDR3 sequence is CATREGQADGELFF.

The chain employs TRBV11-2 and TRBJ2-5; TCRdb returns TRBD1, unconfirmable since there is no DNA. This CDR3 is 14 amino acids long. Germline CDR1 reads SGHAT; CDR2 reads FQNNGV. The CDR3 here is CASSLQMQGETQYF.

V is TRBV30 and J is TRBJ2-7. This CDR3 has 13 amino acids. The germline CDR1 and CDR2 sequences are GTSNPN and SVGIG (reference sequence). Here the CDR3 reads CAWSVGRNYEQYF.

The chain is built from TRBV12-3 or TRBV12-4 and TRBJ2-2; TCRdb outputs TRBD1, but without DNA this stays unchecked. This CDR3 spans 14 amino acids. The CDR3 spells CATSYTGRAGELFF.

The chain carries TRBV14 and TRBJ1-1; TCRdb picks TRBD1, but there is no DNA to check that call. Germline values: CDR1 SGHDN, CDR2 FVKESK. This CDR3 contains 15 residues. CDR3 residues: CASSQIAGTGTEAFF.

The chain uses TRBV4-2 and TRBJ1-2; the TCRdb call, TRBD1, lacks DNA for checking. The CDR3 extends over 15 amino acids. Germline CDR1 is LGHNA and CDR2 is YNFKEQ. This CDR3 is CASSQGHGGRNGYTF.

The genes are TRBV7-3 and TRBJ2-5; TCRdb proposes TRBD1, but this gene call is untestable without DNA. The CDR3 consists of 14 residues. Germline V gives CDR1 SGHTA, CDR2 FQGTGA. The CDR3 spells CASSFRGPAGTQYF.

The chain is built from TRBV10-3 and TRBJ2-7; no DNA is available, so the TRBD2 call from TCRdb remains unchecked. This CDR3 comprises 12 residues. CDR1 is ENHRY, CDR2 SYGVKD, per germline. CDR3 amino acids: CAIRLAGYEQYF.

CDR3 loop: CASSQDPVKPAEAFF. The chain joins TRBV4-2 to TRBJ1-1. The CDR3 is made up of 15 amino acids. Germline V lookup: CDR1 LGHNA, CDR2 YNFKEQ.

CDR3 residues: CATSDGDHPSYNEQFF. The genes are TRBV24-1 and TRBJ2-1; TCRdb names TRBD1, which stays unverified in the absence of DNA. Germline CDR1 reads KGHDR; CDR2 reads SFDVKD. The CDR3 runs to 16 residues.

The rearrangement joins TRBV15 to TRBJ2-2; as DNA is missing, the TRBD2 call by TCRdb cannot be tested. Germline values: CDR1 LNHNV, CDR2 YYDKDF (reference sequence). This CDR3 is 14 amino acids long. The CDR3 spells CATSRTSFTGELFF. The full variable domain, in which reference TRBV15 and TRBJ2-2 provide the parts outside the CDR3, is DAMVIQNPRYQVTQFGKPVTLSCSQTLNHNVMYWYQQKSSQAPKLLFHYYDKDFNNEADTPDNFQSRRPNTSFCFLDIRSPGLGDTAMYLCATSRTSFTGELFFGEGSRLTVL.